These 14 T cell receptor beta chains were all obtained from the same sample, sequenced in a study of shared clonotypes between healthy human individuals. Clones were read by immunoSEQ multiplex PCR, and TCRdb kept only the in-frame ones, dropping some. Of about 2.3 million clones listed, over 85% are singletons. The specimen sequenced was naive CD4+ T cells from PBMCs. Stated subset: CD45RA+ positively selected. The receptors were gathered from a man between 18 and 35 years old in good health. Some clones in this sample may be carry-over from other donors' samples.

This sequence joins TRBV16 and TRBJ1-1, with D perhaps TRBD1 (6 bases). CDR1 is KGHSY and CDR2 is FQNENV in the germline V gene. This CDR3 is 15 amino acids long. Deletions cut 2 bases from V and 11 bases from J, with 21 bases between. The CDR3 DNA reads TGTGCCAGCAGCCAAATTGGCGGACAGCGATGGCCCGCTTTCTTT. Its protein is CASSQIGGQRWPAFF.

The chain is built from TRBV20-1 and TRBJ1-2; maybe TRBD1 (5 bases). V was pared by 7 bases and J by 8 bases, with 14 bases between. This CDR3 has 11 residues. Per the germline V gene, CDR1 is DFQATT and CDR2 is SNEGSKA (reference sequence). CDR3 sequence (DNA): TGCAGTGGGGACTTTCTGCGGGGCTACACCTTC. Amino acids: CSGDFLRGYTF.

The CDR3 reads CASVRENTGELFF. In DNA form, the CDR3 reads TGTGCTAGTGTTAGAGAGAACACCGGGGAGCTGTTTTTT. This chain uses TRBV12-5 with TRBJ2-2; D uncertain. The CDR3 covers 13 residues. Trimming left V 7 bases short and J 1 base short, with 7 bases between. Germline CDR1 is LGHNT and CDR2 is FRNRAP.

The chain employs TRBV7-2 and TRBJ2-1; D is unresolved. The germline gives CDR1 SGHTA, CDR2 FQGNSA. This CDR3 contains 16 residues. Trimming left V 1 base short and J 3 bases short, with 13 bases between. Here the CDR3 DNA reads TGTGCCAGCAGCTTAGTCCTGCCTACAGTCTACAATGAGCAGTTCTTC. Translated: CASSLVLPTVYNEQFF. Combining the CDR3 with reference TRBV7-2 and TRBJ2-1 gives the whole variable domain GAGVSQSPSNKVTEKGKDVELRCDPISGHTALYWYRQSLGQGLEFLIYFQGNSAPDKSGLPSDRFSAERTGGSVSTLTIQRTQQEDSAVYLCASSLVLPTVYNEQFFGPGTRLTVL.

CDR3 nucleotides: TGTGTGGTAGCCGGGACAGGGGACACTGAAGCTTTCTTT. Translation: CVVAGTGDTEAFF. The rearrangement joins TRBV28 to TRBJ1-1, with 10 positions matching TRBD1. CDR3 length: 13 residues. CDR1 and CDR2 from the germline V gene are MDHEN and SYDVKM.

This clone has a handful of counts. This rearrangement joins TRBV15 to TRBJ2-7; D not certain. Germline V lookup: CDR1 LNHNV, CDR2 YYDKDF (reference sequence). Trimming pared 1 base from V and 7 bases from J, leaving 26 bases between. The CDR3 is made up of 18 amino acids. CDR3 sequence (DNA): TGTGCCACCAGCAGAGTCGACATTCCCCTCCTCATACCCGTGGAGCAGTACTTC. Translated: CATSRVDIPLLIPVEQYF.

The chain combines TRBV4-1 with TRBJ1-5; unclear D gene. V lost 3 bases, J lost 4 bases, and 4 bases lay in between. CDR1 is MGHRA and CDR2 is YSYEKL in the germline V gene. The CDR3 runs 12 residues. DNA of the CDR3: TGCGCCAGCAGCCACTTAAATCAGCCCCAGCATTTT. Translation gives CASSHLNQPQHF.

The V and J genes are TRBV19 and TRBJ1-5; 9 bases align to TRBD1. Losses at the gene ends were 6 bases for V and 0 bases for J; bases not matched to a gene: 12. The CDR3 is made up of 18 amino acids. Germline lookup yields CDR1 LNHDA and CDR2 SQIVND (reference sequence). The CDR3 region is CASSRDREFIGSNQPQHF. DNA for the CDR3: TGTGCCAGTAGCCGGGACAGGGAATTTATCGGTAGCAATCAGCCCCAGCATTTT. Using reference TRBV19 and TRBJ1-5 for the parts outside the CDR3, the full variable domain is DGGITQSPKYLFRKEGQNVTLSCEQNLNHDAMYWYRQDPGQGLRLIYYSQIVNDFQKGDIAEGYSVSREKKESFPLTVTSAQKNPTAFYLCASSRDREFIGSNQPQHFGDGTRLSIL.

The J gene is TRBJ1-1, the V gene TRBV10-3; TRBD1 is a possible D gene (5 bases). The germline CDR1 and CDR2 sequences are ENHRY and SYGVKD. Trimming took off 0 bases at V and 4 bases at J, with 15 bases between the two ends. The CDR3 has 16 residues. CDR3 amino acids: CAISESAGGVGTEAFF. Written as DNA, the CDR3 is TGTGCCATCAGTGAGTCGGCTGGAGGGGTTGGCACTGAAGCTTTCTTT.

As regards this clone: Other DNA sequences from this sample encode an identical CDR3 as well. This chain links TRBV5-1 with TRBJ1-1; possible D gene TRBD1, 5 bases. Germline V CDR1 and CDR2: SGHRS, YFSETQ. The CDR3 is 14 amino acids. Trimming left V 0 bases short and J 2 bases short, with 8 bases between. The CDR3 coding sequence is TGCGCCAGCAGCTTGGGGGGACGCAACACTGAAGCTTTCTTT. It specifies CASSLGGRNTEAFF.

The V and J genes are TRBV7-2 and TRBJ2-5; TRBD2 is a possible D gene (6 bases). CDR1 and CDR2 from the germline V gene are SGHTA and FQGNSA. The V end was cut by 1 base, the J end by 4 bases, with 10 bases between. This CDR3 has 14 residues. CDR3 DNA: TGTGCCAGCAGCTTAGTGTCTAGCGCAGAGACCCAGTACTTC. Translation: CASSLVSSAETQYF.

The chain combines TRBV28 with TRBJ2-1; D remains ambiguous. Germline V gene data show CDR1 as MDHEN and CDR2 as SYDVKM. The CDR3 totals 9 residues. V was clipped by 7 bases and J by 8 bases, with 3 bases between them. CDR3 residues: CASNDEQFF. The DNA of the CDR3 is TGTGCCAGCAACGATGAGCAGTTCTTC.

About this clone itself: Other DNA sequences of this sample code for an identical CDR3. The V and J genes are TRBV5-4 and TRBJ1-4; D is uncertain. V was pared by 4 bases and J by 4 bases, with 11 bases between. Germline loops: CDR1 SGHNT, CDR2 YYREEE (reference sequence). CDR3 size: 14 residues. This chain's CDR3 is CASSLTGINEKLFF. Here the CDR3 DNA reads TGTGCCAGCAGCCTGACCGGTATTAATGAAAAACTGTTTTTT.

CDR3 nucleotide sequence: TGTGCCAGCAAAGTAGGGCAGAATAAACAAGAGACCCAGTACTTC. Translated: CASKVGQNKQETQYF. The chain has TRBV6-4 and TRBJ2-5; D is ambiguous. The V end lost 7 bases, the J end lost 2 bases, and 17 bases lay between the germline ends. Germline CDR1 is MRHNA and CDR2 is SNTAGT. The CDR3 is 15 residues long.